This TCR beta chain was observed in a study of T cells expressing NK-cell markers. TCRdb re-called the 5' RACE reads and shows each CDR3 protein once, DNA omitted. The repertoire table contains 500,000 to 600,000 distinct CDR3 sequences. General study results and limits: There remained a lack of clarity about HCMV specificity of expanded NKG2C+ T cell clones. Dominant NKG2C+ clonotypes were found to form roughly 1.0-7.0% of CD8+ T cells in more than five donors. Once again these clonotypes came out on top in the CD3+CD56-NKG2C+ fraction of several donors.

Remarks on this clonotype: Its target is unknown.

CDR1 and CDR2 (germline): WNHNN, SYGVQD (reference sequence). The length of the CDR3 is 15 residues. The sequence was collected from a man aged 18 to 29 in good health. V is TRBV10-1 and J is TRBJ2-1; the TCRdb call, TRBD2, lacks DNA for checking. Sequenced material: blood T cells: a sorted CD56 or NKG2C T cell subset, CD4+ or CD8+ T cells, or bulk PBMC T cells (not recorded which). CDR3 in amino acids: CASSEGASGYNEQFF.